The rows below give T cell receptor beta chains drawn from one sample of a study of T cells expressing NK-cell markers. TCRdb re-called the 5' RACE reads; one entry per CDR3 protein, DNA not given. The table for this sample gives 400,000 to 500,000 distinct CDR3 sequences. Sequences were obtained from blood T cells: a sorted CD56 or NKG2C T cell subset, CD4+ or CD8+ T cells, or bulk PBMC T cells (not recorded which). Every receptor here comes from a woman aged 18-70 years in good health. Each CDR3 is given with its conserved first and last residue.

J gene: TRBJ2-1; V gene: TRBV4-3; CDR3 protein: CASSQDSGRENEQFF
J gene: TRBJ2-3; V gene: TRBV7-2; CDR3 protein: CASSSLGGGDTQYF
J gene: TRBJ1-5; V gene: TRBV29-1; CDR3 protein: CSVGAFKNQPQHF
J gene: TRBJ1-4; V gene: TRBV6-6; CDR3 protein: CASSQVRLEKLFF
J gene: TRBJ2-7; V gene: TRBV6-1; CDR3 protein: CASSETHLSYEQYF
J gene: TRBJ2-3; V gene: TRBV20-1; CDR3 protein: CSASPGLAGVGTQYF
J gene: TRBJ1-2; V gene: TRBV27; CDR3 protein: CASSLINRGLDYGYTF
J gene: TRBJ2-7; V gene: TRBV28; CDR3 protein: CASSFAGPAGGPNEQYF
J gene: TRBJ1-2; V gene: TRBV6-5; CDR3 protein: CASSYGGQSDGYTF
J gene: TRBJ2-3; V gene: TRBV7-2; CDR3 protein: CASSLAARGAVTDTQYF
J gene: TRBJ2-2; V gene: TRBV4-3; CDR3 protein: CASSQDPGMWWELFF
J gene: TRBJ2-2; V gene: TRBV6-2/TRBV6-3; CDR3 protein: CASSRPIANTGELFF
J gene: TRBJ2-7; V gene: TRBV4-2; CDR3 protein: CASSQALGYEQYF
J gene: TRBJ1-3; V gene: TRBV2; CDR3 protein: CASSEDALSGNTIYF
J gene: TRBJ1-1; V gene: TRBV4-2; CDR3 protein: CASSQAGGNTEAFF
J gene: TRBJ2-1; V gene: TRBV2; CDR3 protein: CASSSDRRVEQFF
J gene: TRBJ2-7; V gene: TRBV6-2/TRBV6-3; CDR3 protein: CASSWVVYEQYF
J gene: TRBJ2-1; V gene: TRBV4-3; CDR3 protein: CASSQLAGTVGGDEQFF
J gene: TRBJ2-1; V gene: TRBV7-2; CDR3 protein: CASSSWGGEQFF
J gene: TRBJ1-3; V gene: TRBV5-1; CDR3 protein: CASSLEPRQGSGNTIYF
J gene: TRBJ2-7; V gene: TRBV20-1; CDR3 protein: CSARDRRGQDEQYF
J gene: TRBJ2-7; V gene: TRBV27; CDR3 protein: CASSPGRFYEQYF
J gene: TRBJ2-3; V gene: TRBV4-3; CDR3 protein: CASSQESSGWGDTQYF
J gene: TRBJ2-1; V gene: TRBV27; CDR3 protein: CASSLRLAGYNEQFF
J gene: TRBJ2-7; V gene: TRBV10-3; CDR3 protein: CAISEPGLAGQRSYEQYF
J gene: TRBJ2-2; V gene: TRBV12-3/TRBV12-4; CDR3 protein: CASSLAQERALGGELFF
J gene: TRBJ2-1; V gene: TRBV25-1; CDR3 protein: CASSEDEGPYNEQFF
J gene: TRBJ2-7; V gene: TRBV21-1; CDR3 protein: CASKSTLDSANYEQYF
J gene: TRBJ2-3; V gene: TRBV4-2; CDR3 protein: CASSPVEGGRVDTQYF
J gene: TRBJ2-1; V gene: TRBV5-1; CDR3 protein: CASKRGGGDEQFF
J gene: TRBJ1-6; V gene: TRBV4-3; CDR3 protein: CASSRTEGGGGSPLHF
J gene: TRBJ1-4; V gene: TRBV2; CDR3 protein: CASSEESAATNEKLFF
J gene: TRBJ2-2; V gene: TRBV20-1; CDR3 protein: CSARDGRGAPNTGELFF
J gene: TRBJ2-5; V gene: TRBV20-1; CDR3 protein: CSARGDRGSRETQYF
J gene: TRBJ1-2; V gene: TRBV28; CDR3 protein: CASSFVQIYGYTF
J gene: TRBJ1-1; V gene: TRBV4-1; CDR3 protein: CASSQGSENTEAFF
J gene: TRBJ2-7; V gene: TRBV6-5; CDR3 protein: CASSYLVAGYEQYF
J gene: TRBJ1-6; V gene: TRBV27; CDR3 protein: CASSYRVGNSPLHF
J gene: TRBJ1-2; V gene: TRBV29-1; CDR3 protein: CSVESGTGAYGYTF
J gene: TRBJ2-3; V gene: TRBV9; CDR3 protein: CASRRGTSPRTDTQYF
J gene: TRBJ1-2; V gene: TRBV6-1; CDR3 protein: CASSEVRTSNYGYTF
J gene: TRBJ1-5; V gene: TRBV11-2; CDR3 protein: CASSVGTGDQPQHF
J gene: TRBJ1-5; V gene: TRBV20-1; CDR3 protein: CSAINLDGYRNQPQHF
J gene: TRBJ2-5; V gene: TRBV30; CDR3 protein: CAWSRGSQETQYF
J gene: TRBJ2-5; V gene: TRBV20-1; CDR3 protein: CSASASVGETQYF
J gene: TRBJ2-1; V gene: TRBV10-3; CDR3 protein: CATTSGGNNEQFF
J gene: TRBJ2-1; V gene: TRBV20-1; CDR3 protein: CSARTEGGEQFF
J gene: TRBJ2-1; V gene: TRBV14; CDR3 protein: CASSQLPFGEQFF
J gene: TRBJ2-7; V gene: TRBV29-1; CDR3 protein: CSVWKGFDSYEQYF
J gene: TRBJ2-2; V gene: TRBV11-2; CDR3 protein: CASSLEVTSGSRGELFF
J gene: TRBJ2-1; V gene: TRBV20-1; CDR3 protein: CSARLERTLNRNEQFF
J gene: TRBJ2-3; V gene: TRBV12-3/TRBV12-4; CDR3 protein: CASSTGTYTDTQYF
J gene: TRBJ1-1; V gene: TRBV19; CDR3 protein: CASTQSRVGTEAFF
J gene: TRBJ1-4; V gene: TRBV18; CDR3 protein: CASSPGSRGANEKLFF